The rows below give T cell receptor beta chains drawn from one sample of a study of cytotoxic CD8 clonotypes in ibrutinib-treated CLL. Assay used: immunoSEQ multiplex PCR; TCRdb lists only in-frame clones, some missing. The sample consists of fewer than 100,000 clones, about 86% of them appearing once. The specimen was PBMCs, collected before ibrutinib treatment. These receptors were taken from a human donor with chronic lymphocytic leukemia. The CDR3 runs from the conserved cysteine through the conserved F or W. The order of the fields is V gene, D gene, clone size, J gene, CDR3 protein, CDR3 DNA. The D gene is left open where the match is weak. Clone size, where shown, is once, few, many, or a class for clones that have expanded.

v_gene: TRBV4-1; d_gene: TRBD1; abundance: once; j_gene: TRBJ2-7; CDR3aa: CASRPTGTAEQYF; CDR3nt: TGCGCCAGCAGACCCACCGGGACAGCAGAGCAGTACTTC
v_gene: TRBV5-1; d_gene: .; abundance: .; j_gene: TRBJ1-2; CDR3aa: CASSLGPPPSYGYTF; CDR3nt: TGCGCCAGCAGCTTGGGCCCACCGCCAAGCTATGGCTACACCTTC
v_gene: TRBV23-1; d_gene: .; abundance: .; j_gene: TRBJ2-7; CDR3aa: CASSQVVVEGGPYYEQYF; CDR3nt: TGCGCCAGCAGTCAAGTGGTTGTGGAGGGTGGCCCCTACTACGAGCAGTACTTC
v_gene: TRBV4-3; d_gene: TRBD2; abundance: .; j_gene: TRBJ2-5; CDR3aa: CASSQEGGVGQETQYF; CDR3nt: TGCGCCAGCAGCCAAGAGGGAGGGGTCGGCCAAGAGACCCAGTACTTC
v_gene: TRBV12-5; d_gene: TRBD1; abundance: .; j_gene: TRBJ2-2; CDR3aa: CASGLSTGTTGELFF; CDR3nt: TGTGCTAGTGGTTTGTCGACAGGGACCACCGGGGAGCTGTTTTTT
v_gene: TRBV6-5; d_gene: TRBD1; abundance: .; j_gene: TRBJ1-2; CDR3aa: CASSPDRSYGYTF; CDR3nt: TGTGCCAGCAGTCCGGACAGGAGCTATGGCTACACCTTC
v_gene: TRBV28; d_gene: .; abundance: .; j_gene: TRBJ1-2; CDR3aa: CATTPGANYGYTF; CDR3nt: TGTGCCACCACCCCGGGGGCTAACTATGGCTACACCTTC
v_gene: TRBV6-1; d_gene: .; abundance: .; j_gene: TRBJ2-7; CDR3aa: CASSEEIQGRRSYEQYF; CDR3nt: TGTGCCAGCAGTGAAGAGATTCAGGGCCGTAGGAGCTACGAGCAGTACTTC
v_gene: TRBV4-2; d_gene: .; abundance: .; j_gene: TRBJ1-1; CDR3aa: CASSFSTGNTEAFF; CDR3nt: TGTGCCAGCAGCTTTTCGACAGGGAACACTGAAGCTTTCTTT
v_gene: TRBV5-8; d_gene: .; abundance: .; j_gene: TRBJ1-1; CDR3aa: CASNRAAPYSEAFF; CDR3nt: TGTGCCAGCAACCGGGCCGCACCGTACTCTGAAGCTTTCTTT
v_gene: TRBV6-4; d_gene: TRBD1; abundance: .; j_gene: TRBJ2-2; CDR3aa: CASSVEQGSTGELFF; CDR3nt: TGTGCCAGCAGTGTCGAACAGGGGAGCACCGGGGAGCTGTTTTTT
v_gene: TRBV5-4; d_gene: .; abundance: .; j_gene: TRBJ2-1; CDR3aa: CASSPDLDAYNEQFF; CDR3nt: TGTGCCAGCAGCCCAGACCTAGACGCCTACAATGAGCAGTTCTTC
v_gene: TRBV2; d_gene: .; abundance: .; j_gene: TRBJ2-7; CDR3aa: CASSQRPSEQYF; CDR3nt: TGTGCCAGCAGCCAGAGACCTAGCGAGCAGTACTTC
v_gene: TRBV9; d_gene: TRBD1; abundance: .; j_gene: TRBJ1-2; CDR3aa: CASSGGRGSYGYTF; CDR3nt: TGTGCCAGCAGCGGTGGCAGGGGGTCCTATGGCTACACCTTC
v_gene: TRBV7-2; d_gene: .; abundance: .; j_gene: TRBJ1-5; CDR3aa: CASQGGLDQPQHF; CDR3nt: TGTGCCAGCCAGGGTGGCCTGGATCAGCCCCAGCATTTT
v_gene: TRBV28; d_gene: .; abundance: .; j_gene: TRBJ1-4; CDR3aa: CASRNEKLFF; CDR3nt: TGTGCCAGCAGGAATGAAAAACTGTTTTTT
v_gene: TRBV2; d_gene: .; abundance: once; j_gene: TRBJ1-1; CDR3aa: CASAVRWEGEAFF; CDR3nt: TGTGCCAGCGCCGTGAGGTGGGAGGGTGAAGCTTTCTTT
v_gene: TRBV4-2; d_gene: .; abundance: once; j_gene: TRBJ1-2; CDR3aa: CASSQAGYGYTF; CDR3nt: TGTGCCAGCAGCCAAGCGGGCTATGGCTACACCTTC
v_gene: TRBV7-2; d_gene: TRBD2; abundance: .; j_gene: TRBJ2-5; CDR3aa: CASSLEKRLAADIETQYF; CDR3nt: TGTGCCAGCAGCTTAGAGAAGAGACTAGCGGCAGACATAGAGACCCAGTACTTC
v_gene: TRBV27; d_gene: TRBD1; abundance: .; j_gene: TRBJ1-2; CDR3aa: CASSLTGGSNYGYTF; CDR3nt: TGTGCCAGCAGTTTGACAGGGGGCAGTAACTATGGCTACACCTTC
v_gene: TRBV11-3; d_gene: TRBD2; abundance: .; j_gene: TRBJ2-3; CDR3aa: CASSLEGGLAESTDTQYF; CDR3nt: TGTGCCAGCAGCTTAGAAGGCGGGCTAGCGGAGAGCACAGATACGCAGTATTTT
v_gene: TRBV27; d_gene: .; abundance: once; j_gene: TRBJ2-7; CDR3aa: CASSSPNSYEQYF; CDR3nt: TGTGCCAGCAGTTCCCCTAACTCCTACGAGCAGTACTTC
v_gene: TRBV5-6; d_gene: .; abundance: .; j_gene: TRBJ1-4; CDR3aa: CASSLGREGEKLFF; CDR3nt: TGTGCCAGCAGCCTCGGTAGGGAGGGTGAAAAACTGTTTTTT
v_gene: TRBV7-9; d_gene: .; abundance: few; j_gene: TRBJ2-5; CDR3aa: CASSWEGGASQETQYF; CDR3nt: TGTGCCAGCAGCTGGGAGGGGGGGGCCTCCCAAGAGACCCAGTACTTC
v_gene: TRBV27; d_gene: TRBD1; abundance: once; j_gene: TRBJ2-1; CDR3aa: CASRRDREYSYNEQFF; CDR3nt: TGTGCCAGCCGTCGCGACAGGGAGTATTCCTACAATGAGCAGTTCTTC
v_gene: TRBV10-1; d_gene: .; abundance: once; j_gene: TRBJ2-3; CDR3aa: CANRSGGGTDTQYF; CDR3nt: TGCGCCAACAGATCGGGCGGGGGCACAGATACGCAGTATTTT
v_gene: TRBV5-5; d_gene: TRBD1; abundance: .; j_gene: TRBJ2-7; CDR3aa: CASSNNAGTGKIPYF; CDR3nt: TGTGCCAGCAGCAATAACGCCGGGACAGGGAAGATACCGTACTTC
v_gene: TRBV28; d_gene: TRBD2; abundance: .; j_gene: TRBJ2-7; CDR3aa: CASSFGTKLYEQYF; CDR3nt: TGTGCCAGCAGTTTCGGGACTAAGCTCTACGAGCAGTACTTC
v_gene: TRBV4-2; d_gene: TRBD2; abundance: once; j_gene: TRBJ2-5; CDR3aa: CASSQFGGSSRETQYF; CDR3nt: TGTGCCAGCAGCCAATTCGGGGGGAGCTCGCGCGAGACCCAGTACTTC
v_gene: TRBV6-1; d_gene: .; abundance: .; j_gene: TRBJ2-3; CDR3aa: CASRGSTDTQYF; CDR3nt: TGTGCCAGCAGAGGGAGCACAGATACGCAGTATTTT
v_gene: TRBV6-5; d_gene: TRBD2; abundance: .; j_gene: TRBJ2-2; CDR3aa: CASSYKRGNTGELFF; CDR3nt: TGTGCCAGCAGTTATAAGCGGGGGAACACCGGGGAGCTGTTTTTT
v_gene: TRBV7-9; d_gene: .; abundance: .; j_gene: TRBJ2-2; CDR3aa: CARGATGELFF; CDR3nt: TGTGCCAGGGGAGCGACCGGGGAGCTGTTTTTT
v_gene: TRBV9; d_gene: .; abundance: .; j_gene: TRBJ2-7; CDR3aa: CASSVGGSGALPGDEQYF; CDR3nt: TGTGCCAGCAGCGTAGGGGGCTCGGGGGCTCTTCCAGGGGACGAGCAGTACTTC
v_gene: TRBV28; d_gene: .; abundance: .; j_gene: TRBJ1-1; CDR3aa: CASSLGSGAGAFF; CDR3nt: TGTGCCAGCAGTCTCGGTTCTGGTGCGGGAGCTTTCTTT
v_gene: TRBV5-6; d_gene: .; abundance: .; j_gene: TRBJ1-5; CDR3aa: CASSLGGNVRRSQPQHF; CDR3nt: TGTGCCAGCAGCTTGGGGGGCAACGTAAGGAGGTCTCAGCCCCAGCATTTT
v_gene: TRBV19; d_gene: TRBD2; abundance: .; j_gene: TRBJ2-1; CDR3aa: CASSNGGGTGEQFF; CDR3nt: TGTGCCAGTAGTAACGGGGGAGGGACCGGTGAGCAGTTCTTC
v_gene: TRBV5-5; d_gene: .; abundance: .; j_gene: TRBJ1-2; CDR3aa: CASSQPGGAYGYTF; CDR3nt: TGTGCCAGCAGCCAACCAGGAGGGGCGTATGGCTACACCTTC
v_gene: TRBV5-1; d_gene: TRBD1; abundance: .; j_gene: TRBJ2-7; CDR3aa: CASSPQGQLQTLLDLESHEQYF; CDR3nt: TGCGCCAGCAGCCCACAGGGACAGCTTCAAACCTTACTTGATTTAGAATCTCACGAGCAGTACTTC
v_gene: TRBV6-1; d_gene: .; abundance: .; j_gene: TRBJ1-5; CDR3aa: CASSEFGVGNQPQHF; CDR3nt: TGTGCCAGCAGTGAATTTGGGGTGGGCAATCAGCCCCAGCATTTT
v_gene: TRBV5-1; d_gene: .; abundance: .; j_gene: TRBJ2-5; CDR3aa: CASDLAGRQETQYF; CDR3nt: TGCGCCAGCGACTTGGCGGGGAGGCAAGAGACCCAGTACTTC